Below, 23 T cell receptor beta chains from the same sample are listed, as sequenced in a study of blood T cell repertoires in COVID-19. Libraries were prepared by immunoSEQ multiplex PCR; TCRdb keeps only in-frame clonotypes and omits some of them. This sample has about 100,000 clones, with just over 85% found just once. Source material: PBMCs or T cells enriched from blood (not recorded which). The receptors originated from a woman aged 45 to 65 who had recovered from COVID-19.

This chain connects TRBV2 to TRBJ2-3; D might be TRBD1 (6 bases). The germline V gene has CDR1 SNHLY and CDR2 FYNNEI. V shed 4 bases and J shed 6 bases, with 11 bases lying between them. The CDR3 length is 13 residues. The CDR3 loop is CASSGTVEDTQYF. The CDR3 nucleotides are TGTGCCAGCAGTGGGACAGTTGAGGATACGCAGTATTTT. The full variable domain, its missing parts supplied by reference TRBV2 and TRBJ2-3, is EPEVTQTPSHQVTQMGQEVILRCVPISNHLYFYWYRQILGQKVEFLVSFYNNEISEKSEIFDDQFSVERPDGSNFTLKIRSTKLEDSAMYFCASSGTVEDTQYFGPGTRLTVL.

The chain links TRBV7-3 to TRBJ1-2; TRBD1 matches at 8 bases. This CDR3 contains 14 residues. Trimming took 1 base from V and 7 from J; bases not matched to a gene: 5. The V gene's germline CDR1 is SGHTA and CDR2 FQGTGA. The CDR3 DNA reads as TGTGCCAGCAGCTTAAACGGACAGGGCGGTGGCTACACCTTC. Translation gives CASSLNGQGGGYTF.

CDR3 amino acids: CASSQEQGSGNTIYF. The DNA of the CDR3 is TGTGCCAGCAGCCAAGAACAGGGCTCTGGAAACACCATATATTTT. V and J are TRBV3-1 (or the pseudogene TRBV3-2) and TRBJ1-3, with D perhaps matching TRBD1 (6 bases). Germline CDR1 LGHDT, CDR2 YNNKEL (reference sequence). The V gene lost 0 bases and the J gene lost 0 bases, with 6 bases spanning the gap. The CDR3 is made up of 15 amino acids.

The V call is TRBV11-2, the J call TRBJ1-2; D might be TRBD1 (5 bases). Germline values: CDR1 SGHAT, CDR2 FQNNGV. The CDR3 length is 16 residues. Trimming stripped 4 bases from V and 3 bases from J, with 18 bases between. The CDR3: CASSSFPGGSYYGYTF. In DNA form, the CDR3 reads TGTGCCAGCAGCTCATTCCCGGGGGGTTCGTACTATGGCTACACCTTC.

The rearrangement uses TRBV4-1 and TRBJ2-5, with D unclear. Deletions cut 3 bases from V and 1 base from J, with 6 bases between. In germline, CDR1 is MGHRA, CDR2 YSYEKL. This CDR3 has 13 amino acids. The CDR3 nucleotides are TGCGCCAGCAGCCAGAGGTTCCAAGAGACCCAGTACTTC. Translation: CASSQRFQETQYF.

V is TRBV30 and J is TRBJ1-2, with D possibly TRBD1 on 6 matching bases. Germline assignment: CDR1 GTSNPN and CDR2 SVGIG (reference sequence). V was pared by 2 bases and J by 7 bases, with 11 bases between. This CDR3 is built from 12 residues. CDR3 sequence: CAWSPDSLGYTF. DNA of the CDR3: TGTGCCTGGAGTCCGGACAGCCTTGGCTACACCTTC.

This rearrangement joins TRBV18 to TRBJ1-2, with D tentatively TRBD1 (5 bases). V gave up 2 bases and J gave up 3 bases, with 10 bases separating them. Germline CDR1 reads KGHSH; CDR2 reads LQKENI. This CDR3 is built from 14 residues. CDR3 sequence: CASSPSGGYYGYTF. For the CDR3, the DNA is TGTGCCAGCTCACCATCCGGGGGTTACTATGGCTACACCTTC.

The genes are TRBV5-6 and TRBJ2-7; maybe TRBD2 (5 bases). The CDR3 is 17 residues long. CDR1 is SGHDT and CDR2 is YYEEEE in the germline V gene. Trimming took off 3 bases at V and 3 bases at J, with 22 bases between the two ends. CDR3: CASSSRAAGRSVYEQYF. The CDR3 DNA reads TGTGCCAGCAGCTCGCGGGCTGCAGGTCGGAGTGTCTACGAGCAGTACTTC. The full variable domain, with the rest looked up from reference TRBV5-6 and TRBJ2-7, is DAGVTQSPTHLIKTRGQQVTLRCSPKSGHDTVSWYQQALGQGPQFIFQYYEEEERQRGNFPDRFSGHQFPNYSSELNVNALLLGDSALYLCASSSRAAGRSVYEQYFGPGTRLTVT.

This clone has just a few counts. The CDR3 loop is CASSVAATLGNTIYF. The CDR3 nucleotides read TGTGCCAGCAGCGTAGCTGCGACTCTCGGAAACACCATATATTTT. The rearrangement uses TRBV9 and TRBJ1-3, with D unclear. Trimming shortened V by 0 bases and J by 4 bases, and 11 bases separated the two germline ends. Germline CDR1 and CDR2: SGDLS and YYNGEE. The CDR3 loop spans 15 amino acids.

V is TRBV2 and J is TRBJ1-5; the match to TRBD1 covers 7 bases. From germline, CDR1 is SNHLY and CDR2 FYNNEI. The CDR3 consists of 15 residues. Unmatched junction bases numbered 7, after V lost 4 bases and J lost 4 bases. The CDR3 here is CASSGTGTVNQPQHF. DNA for the CDR3: TGTGCCAGCAGTGGAACCGGGACAGTAAATCAGCCCCAGCATTTT.

The chain recombines TRBV7-6 with TRBJ1-6, with 7 bases fitting TRBD1. This CDR3 is 15 amino acids long. J was trimmed by 5 bases and V by 2 bases; bases with no gene match: 3. Germline assignment: CDR1 SGHVS and CDR2 FNYEAQ. CDR3 region: CASSLIGTDNSPLHF. For the CDR3, the DNA is TGTGCCAGCAGCTTAATCGGGACAGATAATTCACCCCTCCACTTT.

This chain uses TRBV5-1 with TRBJ1-1; 7 bases map to TRBD1. V lost 3 bases and J lost 4; bases outside the gene matches: 9. Germline V CDR1 and CDR2: SGHRS, YFSETQ. This CDR3 is built from 15 residues. CDR3 protein: CASSSEGASGTEAFF. In nucleotides, the CDR3 is TGCGCCAGCAGCTCTGAGGGGGCCTCAGGCACTGAAGCTTTCTTT. The full variable domain, with the rest looked up from reference TRBV5-1 and TRBJ1-1, is KAGVTQTPRYLIKTRGQQVTLSCSPISGHRSVSWYQQTPGQGLQFLFEYFSETQRNKGNFPGRFSGRQFSNSRSEMNVSTLELGDSALYLCASSSEGASGTEAFFGQGTRLTVV.

J is TRBJ1-1 and V is TRBV6-6; 9 positions match TRBD1. Germline assignment: CDR1 MNHNY and CDR2 SVGAGI (reference sequence). J was trimmed by 6 bases and V by 6 bases; bases with no gene match: 14. This CDR3 contains 16 residues. This chain's CDR3 is CASRSSVGTGTSEAFF. CDR3 in DNA: TGTGCCAGCAGAAGCAGCGTAGGGACAGGGACGTCTGAAGCTTTCTTT.

This chain links TRBV24-1 with TRBJ1-5, with 7 bases lining up with TRBD1. With 9 bases clipped from V and 6 bases from J, the junction kept 10 bases outside the gene matches. The CDR3 consists of 14 residues. Germline V gives CDR1 KGHDR, CDR2 SFDVKD. DNA of the CDR3: TGTGCCACCGGTAGAACAGGGGAAAGTCAGCCCCAGCATTTT. It codes for CATGRTGESQPQHF.

V usage is TRBV3-1 (or the pseudogene TRBV3-2) and J usage is TRBJ1-5, with 8 bases aligning to TRBD1. CDR1 is LGHDT, CDR2 YNNKEL, per germline (reference sequence). The junction had 3 bases not matched to a gene; V was cut back by 1 base and J by 1 base. This CDR3 has 16 amino acids. CDR3 region: CASSQGRGLSNQPQHF. The CDR3 nucleotides read TGTGCCAGCAGCCAAGGCAGGGGGCTAAGCAATCAGCCCCAGCATTTT.

This sequence joins TRBV20-1 and TRBJ2-1; a weak D match, TRBD1 (5 bases). CDR3 size: 11 residues. V lost 3 bases to trimming and J lost 10 bases, with 10 bases between them. Germline CDR1 and CDR2: DFQATT and SNEGSKA (reference sequence). DNA for the CDR3: TGCAGTGCTAGCCCCTCAGGGGAGCAGTTCTTC. Translating gives CSASPSGEQFF.

V and J are TRBV29-1 and TRBJ2-7; the D gene is possibly TRBD1 (6 bases). Germline assignment: CDR1 SQVTM and CDR2 ANQGSEA. The ends were cut back, 6 bases at V and 3 bases at J, with 9 bases in the middle. The length of the CDR3 is 11 residues. In nucleotides, the CDR3 is TGCAGCGTGGGGGACAACTACGAGCAGTACTTC. It encodes CSVGDNYEQYF.

The chain carries TRBV4-1 and TRBJ1-3; D is possibly TRBD1 (6 bases). The CDR3 is 17 amino acids. In germline, CDR1 is MGHRA, CDR2 YSYEKL. The V and J ends lost 1 base and 0 bases respectively, with 13 bases between them. The CDR3 DNA reads TGCGCCAGCAGCCAAGGGACAGCCATAAGCTCTGGAAACACCATATATTTT. Protein sequence: CASSQGTAISSGNTIYF.

The chain combines TRBV30 with TRBJ1-5; 10 nucleotides agree with TRBD1. This CDR3 region has 17 residues. Germline assignment: CDR1 GTSNPN and CDR2 SVGIG (reference sequence). Trimming at V came to 2 bases and at J to 7 bases, leaving 14 bases not matched to a gene. The CDR3 spells CAWSTPGTGVGRQPQHF. The CDR3 coding sequence is TGTGCCTGGAGTACCCCCGGGACAGGGGTTGGTCGGCAGCCCCAGCATTTT.

The CDR3, as DNA: TGTGCCAGCAGCTTAGGGTTTGTAGCGTCCTACGAGCAGTACTTC. Its protein product is CASSLGFVASYEQYF. The rearrangement joins TRBV7-3 to TRBJ2-7, with D perhaps TRBD2 (5 bases). The ends were cut back, 2 bases at V and 1 base at J, with 12 bases in the middle. Germline assignment: CDR1 SGHTA and CDR2 FQGTGA. The CDR3 is 15 residues long.

The V gene is TRBV2, the J gene TRBJ1-2; 7 bases are shared with TRBD1. The V segment lost 6 bases and the J segment 3 bases; nucleotides outside the gene matches: 4. CDR1 is SNHLY, CDR2 FYNNEI, per germline. The CDR3 loop spans 13 amino acids. The CDR3: CASRGTEHYGYTF. CDR3 coding DNA: TGTGCCAGCAGGGGGACAGAACACTATGGCTACACCTTC.

Only one count was recorded for this clone. V is TRBV9 and J is TRBJ2-3, with D perhaps matching TRBD2 (5 bases). Germline V gene sequence: CDR1 SGDLS, CDR2 YYNGEE. V was shortened by 0 bases and J by 4 bases, with 15 bases between the two germline ends. This CDR3 contains 16 residues. This chain's CDR3 is CASSVESPAGADTQYF. The CDR3, as DNA: TGTGCCAGCAGCGTAGAGAGTCCCGCCGGGGCAGATACGCAGTATTTT. Combining the CDR3 with reference TRBV9 and TRBJ2-3 gives the whole variable domain DSGVTQTPKHLITATGQRVTLRCSPRSGDLSVYWYQQSLDQGLQFLIQYYNGEERAKGNILERFSAQQFPDLHSELNLSSLELGDSALYFCASSVESPAGADTQYFGPGTRLTVL.

V usage is TRBV18 and J usage is TRBJ2-7; 8 nucleotides agree with TRBD1. The V and J ends lost 6 bases and 2 bases, in that order; junction bases with no gene match: 6. CDR1 and CDR2 (germline): KGHSH, LQKENI. This CDR3 has 14 amino acids. The CDR3 sequence: CASSHRDRPYEQYF. Here the CDR3 DNA reads TGTGCCAGCTCTCACCGGGACAGGCCCTACGAGCAGTACTTC.